Listed below are T cell receptor beta chains from one sample, sequenced in a study of blood T cell repertoires in COVID-19. The data were produced by immunoSEQ multiplex PCR, yet TCRdb's version contains in-frame clones alone and is incomplete. Of roughly 150,000 clones in the sample, roughly 91% were seen once. The sequenced sample consisted of peripheral blood. The source of these receptors is a man aged 50 or older who had recovered from COVID-19. CDR3s leave out the opening cysteine and the closing phenylalanine or tryptophan. Clone size is shown for a subset of rows, as once, few, many or a class of expanded clone.

ASSQGLLYNEQF,TRBV5-1,TRBJ2-1,.
ASSPNLVRSYNEQF,TRBV7-3,TRBJ2-1,.
ASIPYTVQTYEQY,TRBV21-1,TRBJ2-7,.
ASSTRVKPDTQY,TRBV6-2/TRBV6-3,TRBJ2-3,.
ASASGLLSSYEQY,TRBV27,TRBJ2-7,.
ASSLVGTALYNEQF,TRBV11-2,TRBJ2-1,.
ASSQGQGAAGANVLT,TRBV7-8,TRBJ2-6,.
ASGPRGLWTDTQY,TRBV12-5,TRBJ2-3,.
ASSLGPGGYSTDTQY,TRBV7-6,TRBJ2-3,once
ASSPRLAGPSGTDTQY,TRBV18,TRBJ2-3,.
ASSYPDRGHMNTEAF,TRBV6-2/TRBV6-3,TRBJ1-1,few
ASSVAYGQSRQKLF,TRBV11-2,TRBJ1-4,.
ASSYLPLGLNTEAF,TRBV6-5,TRBJ1-1,.
AWLQRQGVNSPLH,TRBV30,TRBJ1-6,once
ASSEGAGGSQPQH,TRBV6-1,TRBJ1-5,.
ASSLIEGANEKLF,TRBV7-9,TRBJ1-4,.
ASSQNSYEQY,TRBV7-2,TRBJ2-7,.
ASTPGGRGQGRNSPLH,TRBV19,TRBJ1-6,.
ASRGAGATEQY,TRBV10-2,TRBJ2-7,.
ASRSKDRFYQAGAREQF,TRBV11-2,TRBJ2-1,.
ASSAPGQLNSPLH,TRBV25-1,TRBJ1-6,.
ASSSPTSYNEQF,TRBV7-3,TRBJ2-1,.
ASSAGGPMETQY,TRBV3-1/TRBV3-2,TRBJ2-5,.
ATTLGGLAADTQY,TRBV5-8,TRBJ2-3,.
ASTSDGNPYEQY,TRBV10-1,TRBJ2-7,.
ASSLTGNTGELF,TRBV9,TRBJ2-2,.
ASSFQGLAGPGANVLT,TRBV27,TRBJ2-6,.
SVLPGMNTEAF,TRBV29-1,TRBJ1-1,few
ATPTLGHLNSGANVLT,TRBV24-1,TRBJ2-6,.
ASSLGQSYEQY,TRBV5-6,TRBJ2-7,.
ASSQTAGTVGLGYT,TRBV4-1,TRBJ1-2,.
ASTPGGTAIYEQY,TRBV28,TRBJ2-7,.
ASSLAPSSQAESGNTIY,TRBV5-8,TRBJ1-3,.
ASSTSRGANQPQH,TRBV18,TRBJ1-5,.
ASSPPGGWDIQY,TRBV6-5,TRBJ2-4,.
ASRDRSDGYT,TRBV27,TRBJ1-2,.
ARSLGQGWRSPLH,TRBV5-3,TRBJ1-6,.
ASSRDRGSTEAF,TRBV10-1,TRBJ1-1,few
ASSYGDRAYGYT,TRBV6-5,TRBJ1-2,.
ASSLRDRYFFTEAF,TRBV6-5,TRBJ1-1,.
ASSPLATGELF,TRBV7-6,TRBJ2-2,few
ASSPARGKETQY,TRBV18,TRBJ2-5,.
ACRPGGNQPQH,TRBV2,TRBJ1-5,.